This note documents a single T cell receptor (beta chain) sequence. The germline V and J ends were trimmed by 3 bases and 8 bases, with 13 bases remaining between them. CDR1 and CDR2 from the germline V gene are SGHTA and FQGNSA. This CDR3 spans 13 amino acids. Sequencing used immunoSEQ multiplex PCR; TCRdb keeps in-frame clones, though not all of them. The sample includes approximately 70,000 clones, approximately 92% of them seen just once. The record originates from a study of technical replicates of blood from a handful of donors. Sequenced: T cells isolated from PBMCs. This rearrangement joins TRBV7-2 to TRBJ1-2; D is ambiguous. The sequence came from a human donor in good health. CDR3 sequence (DNA): TGTGCCAGCAGCTTGACCCAGGTTCCGGGCTACACCTTC. Translated, it gives CASSLTQVPGYTF.